The 10 T cell receptor beta chains listed next were all sequenced from one sample in a study of T-cell memory formation after mild COVID-19. In TCRdb, the 5' RACE reads were re-called with MiXCR into one record per CDR3 protein. Seen here are roughly 220,000 distinct CDR3 sequences, over 9% observed once, and the top ten hold around 3.4%. Sequencing used PBMCs or a T cell subset sorted from them (not recorded which). Receptors originate from a man younger than 35 who had mild COVID-19 (a few samples of this study predate the infection). Cell type and time point are not known.

This clonotype came up a few times. The chain couples TRBV5-1 to TRBJ1-4; D is unclear. Germline CDR1 and CDR2: SGHRS and YFSETQ. V lost 2 bases and J 5 bases, leaving 10 bases between the germline ends. This CDR3 spans 14 amino acids. The CDR3 here is CASSFSFGNEKLFF. Here the CDR3 DNA reads TGCGCCAGCAGCTTCAGTTTTGGGAATGAAAAACTGTTTTTT.

The V and J genes are TRBV23-1 and TRBJ1-2; no firm D call. TRBV23-1 falls under the ORF class, with uncertain function. This CDR3 spans 13 amino acids. The V gene lost 1 base and the J gene lost 5 bases, with 8 bases spanning the gap. The CDR3 bases are TGCGCCAGCAGTCAATGGACGGGGTATGGCTACACCTTC. Amino acid sequence: CASSQWTGYGYTF.

This clonotype occurred a few times. This chain joins TRBV7-8 and TRBJ2-7, with D unresolved. Trimming took off 5 bases at V and 4 bases at J, with 15 bases between the two ends. This CDR3 has 14 residues. Germline lookup yields CDR1 SGHVS and CDR2 FQNEAQ. Here the CDR3 DNA reads TGTGCCAGCAGCCCGCGCGTCAGGAATTACGAGCAGTACTTC. Protein product: CASSPRVRNYEQYF.

In its sample, this clonotype was seen a few times. The chain recombines TRBV19 with TRBJ1-1, with 7 bases that match TRBD1. This CDR3 is 14 amino acids long. V lost 6 bases to trimming and J lost 1 base; unmatched junction nucleotides: 5. The germline gives CDR1 LNHDA, CDR2 SQIVND (reference sequence). CDR3 residues: CASRKTGQNTEAFF. The CDR3 region has the DNA TGTGCCAGTAGGAAGACAGGGCAGAACACTGAAGCTTTCTTT.

This clonotype has just a few counts. The chain is built from TRBV20-1 and TRBJ2-4; D not resolved. V lost 1 base to trimming and J lost 7 bases, with 11 bases between them. The CDR3 has 13 residues. Germline lookup yields CDR1 DFQATT and CDR2 SNEGSKA (reference sequence). The CDR3 DNA is TGCAGTGCTAGAGGACCCCCCGGCAACATTCAGTACTTC. Its translation is CSARGPPGNIQYF.

This clonotype showed up just a few times. The chain has TRBV14 and TRBJ2-7; tentatively, D is TRBD1 (7 bases). Germline V CDR1 and CDR2: SGHDN, FVKESK. This CDR3 is built from 15 residues. Trimming took 1 base from V and 4 from J, leaving 14 bases between them. As DNA, the CDR3 is TGTGCCAGCAGCCAAGGTTTCAGGGGGAGGTACGAGCAGTACTTC. Its translation is CASSQGFRGRYEQYF.

This clonotype showed up many times. The chain joins TRBV4-3 to TRBJ2-5; D is ambiguous. The ends were cut back, 0 bases at V and 3 bases at J, with 5 bases in the middle. The CDR3 covers 13 residues. Germline lookup yields CDR1 LGHNA and CDR2 YSLEER. This CDR3 is CASSQDREETQYF. For the CDR3, the DNA is TGCGCCAGCAGCCAAGATAGAGAAGAGACCCAGTACTTC.

The chain combines TRBV7-9 with TRBJ2-1, with D perhaps being TRBD1 or TRBD2 (5 bases each). Germline CDR1 is SEHNR and CDR2 is FQNEAQ (reference sequence). The CDR3 length is 13 residues. V was shortened by 3 bases and J by 7 bases, with 10 bases between the two germline ends. The CDR3 coding sequence is TGTGCCAGCAGCTTTGAGGGGATAAATGAGCAGTTCTTC. Translation: CASSFEGINEQFF.

V usage is TRBV9 and J usage is TRBJ2-1; the D gene could be TRBD1 or TRBD2 (6 bases each). This CDR3 has 15 amino acids. Germline-derived CDR1 and CDR2 are SGDLS and YYNGEE. Trimming left V 1 base short and J 9 bases short, with 17 bases between. CDR3 sequence reads: CASSVNYGGGPEQFF. The CDR3 nucleotides read TGTGCCAGCAGCGTAAACTACGGTGGGGGGCCTGAGCAGTTCTTC.

This clonotype came up a few times. The gene calls are TRBV5-1 and TRBJ1-6; 7 bases are a match to TRBD1. This CDR3 has 16 residues. The germline V gene has CDR1 SGHRS and CDR2 YFSETQ. V lost 2 bases to trimming and J lost 7 bases; unmatched junction nucleotides: 9. The CDR3 loop reads CASSFGQGVGNSPLHF. As DNA, the CDR3 is TGCGCCAGCAGCTTCGGGCAGGGGGTGGGGAATTCACCCCTCCACTTT.